This passage covers 14 T cell receptor beta chains from one sample sequenced in a study of Ad26.COV2.S vaccination and SARS-CoV-2 variants. Sample treatment: roughly 20 received Ad26.COV2.S at low or high dose, single or two shots; roughly 5 received placebo; per-sample allocation not given. All samples were drawn on day 63, counting from the first vaccine or placebo injection. Produced via immunoSEQ multiplex PCR; TCRdb's table is partial and in-frame only. The sample has roughly 330,000 clones; 90% are singletons. Sequenced here: peripheral blood, sampled in a trial of Ad26.COV2.S vaccine versus placebo. These TCRs come from a person between 18 and 65 years old who received the Ad26.COV2.S COVID-19 vaccine or a placebo.

This sequence joins TRBV18 and TRBJ1-2; no definite D call. The germline V and J ends were trimmed by 4 bases and 2 bases, with 11 bases remaining between them. The CDR3 spans 14 residues. Germline V gene lookup returns CDR1 KGHSH and CDR2 LQKENI. DNA for the CDR3: TGTGCCAGCTCACTGACACGAAAGAACTATGGCTACACCTTC. Translated: CASSLTRKNYGYTF.

The chain recombines TRBV24-1 with TRBJ2-6; TRBD1 might be the D (6 bases). Trimming pared 8 bases from V and 0 bases from J, leaving 13 bases between. The V gene's germline CDR1 is KGHDR and CDR2 SFDVKD. The CDR3 spans 16 residues. The CDR3 bases are TGTGCCACCAAGGCACAGGGCACCTCTGGGGCCAACGTCCTGACTTTC. This gives the protein CATKAQGTSGANVLTF.

The chain employs TRBV7-9 and TRBJ2-3; TRBD2 agrees at 7 bases. The CDR3 loop spans 16 amino acids. The J segment lost 1 base and the V segment lost 5 bases, leaving 9 bases of the junction unmatched. The germline CDR1 and CDR2 sequences are SEHNR and FQNEAQ (reference sequence). This CDR3 is CASSEGLTPRTDTQYF. The CDR3 DNA sequence: TGTGCCAGCAGCGAGGGACTAACTCCCCGCACAGATACGCAGTATTTT.

CDR3 in DNA: TGTGCCAGCAGCGTAGATACAGGGGCGGCCACCGGGGAGCTGTTTTTT. It yields the protein CASSVDTGAATGELFF. The chain uses TRBV9 and TRBJ2-2; 7 nucleotides match TRBD1. The CDR3 runs to 16 residues. J was trimmed by 4 bases and V by 0 bases; bases with no gene match: 6. CDR1 and CDR2 (germline): SGDLS, YYNGEE. The variable domain in full, completed from reference TRBV9 and TRBJ2-2, reads DSGVTQTPKHLITATGQRVTLRCSPRSGDLSVYWYQQSLDQGLQFLIQYYNGEERAKGNILERFSAQQFPDLHSELNLSSLELGDSALYFCASSVDTGAATGELFFGEGSRLTVL.

The chain has TRBV7-2 and TRBJ2-7; a possible D gene is TRBD2 (5 bases). The ends were cut back, 3 bases at V and 8 bases at J, with 14 bases in the middle. This CDR3 comprises 13 residues. Germline loops: CDR1 SGHTA, CDR2 FQGNSA. CDR3 nucleotide sequence: TGTGCCAGCAGCTTCGGGGATATTTCGAAGCAGTACGTC. This gives the protein CASSFGDISKQYV.

This clone occurred once. This chain joins TRBV2 and TRBJ2-7; 10 positions match TRBD1. V lost 5 bases and J lost 4; bases outside the gene matches: 5. CDR3 length: 14 amino acids. Looked up from germline, CDR1 is SNHLY and CDR2 is FYNNEI. CDR3 sequence (DNA): TGTGCCAGCAGTTTACTGGGACAGGGGTACGAGCAGTACTTC. As protein: CASSLLGQGYEQYF.

V is TRBV5-5 and J is TRBJ1-6; TRBD1 agrees at 7 bases. Trimming at V came to 0 bases and at J to 6 bases, leaving 12 bases not matched to a gene. This CDR3 spans 18 amino acids. From germline, CDR1 is SGHKS and CDR2 YYEKEE (reference sequence). CDR3 in DNA: TGTGCCAGCAGCTTGGCCTTGAGGGGGACAGAAATTAATTCACCCCTCCACTTT. This translates into CASSLALRGTEINSPLHF.

The chain recombines TRBV6-5 with TRBJ1-2, with D possibly matching TRBD1 (5 bases). This CDR3 contains 14 residues. CDR1 MNHEY and CDR2 SVGAGI come from the germline V gene. V gave up 0 bases and J gave up 8 bases, with 13 bases separating them. This CDR3 is CASSYSWQGEGYTF. DNA of the CDR3: TGTGCCAGCAGTTACTCTTGGCAGGGCGAAGGCTACACCTTC.

The gene calls are TRBV4-1 and TRBJ1-2; tentatively, D is TRBD1 (5 bases). The germline V gene encodes CDR1 MGHRA and CDR2 YSYEKL. Trimming stripped 4 bases from V and 7 bases from J, with 16 bases between. The CDR3 loop spans 14 amino acids. DNA of the CDR3: TGCGCCAGCAGCCTAAGGGGCCCTACCTCTGGCTACACCTTC. Protein: CASSLRGPTSGYTF.

The chain carries TRBV5-6 and TRBJ2-5; no clear D. The CDR3 is 12 residues long. Between the trimmed V and J ends, which lost 4 bases and 7 bases, there was a span of 11 bases. In germline, CDR1 is SGHDT, CDR2 YYEEEE. The CDR3: CASSLLLGTQYF. The CDR3 region has the DNA TGTGCCAGCAGCCTCCTATTGGGGACCCAGTACTTC.

The chain carries TRBV9 and TRBJ1-2; D possibly corresponds to TRBD1 (5 bases). Trimming shortened V by 4 bases and J by 4 bases, and 20 bases separated the two germline ends. The CDR3 spans 16 residues. CDR1 SGDLS and CDR2 YYNGEE come from the germline V gene. CDR3 coding DNA: TGTGCCAGCAGCCCAAAAATAGAGACCGGGACCTATGGCTACACCTTC. Protein: CASSPKIETGTYGYTF.

This clone was recorded only once. CDR3 coding DNA: TGCGCCATCGGGGGGGGCGCATATGAAAAACTGTTTTTT. Amino acid sequence: CAIGGGAYEKLFF. This chain joins TRBV4-3 and TRBJ1-4; TRBD1 is a possible D gene (6 bases). CDR1 LGHNA and CDR2 YSLEER come from the germline V gene. The CDR3 length is 13 residues. V shed 10 bases and J shed 6 bases, with 15 bases lying between them.

The sample holds one count of this clone. The V and J genes are TRBV13 and TRBJ2-6; D possibly corresponds to TRBD1 (7 bases). Per the germline V gene, CDR1 is PRHDT and CDR2 is FYEKMQ (reference sequence). V shed 3 bases and J shed 3 bases, with 12 bases lying between them. The CDR3 extends over 16 amino acids. The CDR3 sequence: CASSLEGAGGANVLTF. CDR3 nucleotides: TGTGCCAGCAGCTTGGAGGGGGCTGGTGGGGCCAACGTCCTGACTTTC.

The rearrangement links TRBV4-3 to TRBJ2-2, with 16 bases lining up with TRBD2. CDR3 length: 20 amino acids. The J segment lost 4 bases and the V segment lost 3 bases, leaving 11 bases of the junction unmatched. Per germline, CDR1 LGHNA and CDR2 YSLEER. CDR3 loop: CASSHLRGLAGGPGTGELFF. The CDR3 region has the DNA TGCGCCAGCAGCCACCTCAGGGGACTAGCGGGGGGGCCCGGCACCGGGGAGCTGTTTTTT.